A selection of T cell receptor beta chains follows, all from one sample in a study of cytomegalovirus exposure and HLA in healthy donors. TCRdb keeps only in-frame clones here, not all; method: immunoSEQ multiplex PCR. The sample has around 280,000 clones, roughly 90% seen once. Source material: PBMCs. The receptors were sampled from a woman younger than 35 in good health and CMV-seronegative. Both conserved end residues are part of each CDR3. D genes are given only for firm matches. Clone size appears in some rows only: once, few, many, or a class for an expanded clone.

clone size	V gene	J gene	D gene	CDR3 protein	CDR3 DNA
-	TRBV19	TRBJ2-5	TRBD2	CASSMGVRAGGTQETQYF	TGTGCCAGTAGTATGGGGGTGAGGGCGGGGGGGACCCAAGAGACCCAGTACTTC
-	TRBV2	TRBJ1-1	-	CASSESYTEAFF	TGTGCCAGCAGTGAATCCTACACTGAAGCTTTCTTT
-	TRBV27	TRBJ2-7	TRBD2	CASSFRLAGAYEQYF	TGTGCCAGCAGCTTTAGACTAGCGGGGGCTTACGAGCAGTACTTC
once	TRBV5-1	TRBJ2-4	TRBD2	CASSLTSGGVENIQYF	TGCGCCAGCAGCTTGACTAGCGGGGGGGTGGAGAACATTCAGTACTTC
-	TRBV5-1	TRBJ1-2	TRBD1	CASSLMPGGTYGYTF	TGCGCCAGCAGCTTGATGCCAGGGGGAACTTATGGCTACACCTTC
-	TRBV6-4	TRBJ2-3	TRBD2	CASSERGGTDTQYF	TGTGCCAGCAGTGAGCGGGGGGGGACAGATACGCAGTATTTT
few	TRBV12-5	TRBJ1-2	TRBD1	CASGSDRALRGYTF	TGTGCTAGTGGTTCGGACAGGGCTCTCCGAGGCTACACCTTC
-	TRBV5-1	TRBJ1-6	TRBD1	CASSLRDSINSPLHF	TGCGCCAGCAGCTTGAGGGACAGCATCAATTCACCCCTCCACTTT
-	TRBV6-1	TRBJ2-2	-	CASSEQGFTGELFF	TGTGCCAGCAGTGAACAGGGTTTCACCGGGGAGCTGTTTTTT
-	TRBV29-1	TRBJ2-7	-	CSVGGAGLSYEQYF	TGCAGCGTTGGGGGTGCAGGGCTTTCCTACGAGCAGTACTTC
-	TRBV27	TRBJ2-7	-	CASSLSASYEQYF	TGTGCCAGCAGTTTATCGGCCAGCTACGAGCAGTACTTC
-	TRBV2	TRBJ1-6	TRBD1	CASSGQGTGDSPLHF	TGTGCCAGCAGCGGACAGGGCACGGGGGATTCACCCCTCCACTTT
-	TRBV27	TRBJ1-5	-	CASSLGARNQPQHF	TGTGCCAGCAGTTTGGGGGCCCGGAATCAGCCCCAGCATTTT
-	TRBV7-9	TRBJ2-7	-	CASSLDRPYEQYF	TGTGCCAGCAGCTTAGATCGTCCCTACGAGCAGTACTTC
-	TRBV9	TRBJ2-7	-	CASSVEGGYSYEQYF	TGTGCCAGCAGCGTAGAAGGGGGTTATTCCTACGAGCAGTACTTC
-	TRBV9	TRBJ1-2	-	CASSVAPGTYYGYTF	TGTGCCAGCAGCGTAGCTCCAGGGACATACTATGGCTACACCTTC
few	TRBV5-6	TRBJ1-1	TRBD1	CASSLGQGLNTEAFF	TGTGCCAGCAGCCTCGGACAGGGATTGAACACTGAAGCTTTCTTT
-	TRBV11-2	TRBJ1-4	TRBD1	CASSSGTGVNEKLFF	TGTGCCAGCAGCTCTGGGACAGGGGTTAATGAAAAACTGTTTTTT
-	TRBV2	TRBJ1-5	-	CASSGQNNQPQHF	TGTGCCAGCAGCGGACAGAACAATCAGCCCCAGCATTTT
-	TRBV6-1	TRBJ1-5	-	CASSEATMGREYQPQHF	TGTGCCAGCAGTGAAGCAACTATGGGTAGGGAGTACCAGCCCCAGCATTTT
-	TRBV9	TRBJ1-2	-	CASSVTGREDYGYTF	TGTGCCAGCAGCGTCACAGGGAGAGAGGACTATGGCTACACCTTC
-	TRBV5-1	TRBJ1-2	-	CASSGADYGYTF	TGCGCCAGCAGCGGAGCGGACTATGGCTACACCTTC
-	TRBV5-6	TRBJ1-6	TRBD1	CASSGPGQGDSPLHF	TGTGCCAGCAGCGGACCGGGACAGGGAGATTCACCCCTCCACTTT
-	TRBV6-1	TRBJ2-7	TRBD1	CASSPQGKQYF	TGTGCCAGCAGTCCACAGGGGAAGCAGTACTTC
-	TRBV19	TRBJ2-5	TRBD1	CASEGAQFYF	TGTGCCAGCGAGGGGGCCCAGTTTTACTTC
-	TRBV5-6	TRBJ1-2	-	CASSLGQNYGYTF	TGTGCCAGCAGCTTGGGACAGAACTATGGCTACACCTTC
-	TRBV2	TRBJ1-1	-	CASSVEAYTEAFF	TGTGCCAGCAGTGTCGAGGCGTACACTGAAGCTTTCTTT
-	TRBV5-4	TRBJ1-1	-	CASSEGYGTEAFF	TGTGCCAGCAGCGAGGGATACGGAACTGAAGCTTTCTTT
-	TRBV19	TRBJ2-2	TRBD2	CATGPVAGLNTGELFF	TGTGCCACGGGACCGGTAGCGGGGTTGAACACCGGGGAGCTGTTTTTT
-	TRBV19	TRBJ1-5	TRBD1	CASTDRVNQPQHF	TGTGCCAGTACCGACAGGGTCAATCAGCCCCAGCATTTT
-	TRBV2	TRBJ1-2	TRBD1	CASHTGGGAPYTF	TGTGCCAGCCATACAGGGGGCGGAGCCCCCTACACCTTC
-	TRBV9	TRBJ2-7	TRBD2	CASSVGEAGGSYEQYF	TGTGCCAGCAGCGTAGGGGAAGCGGGGGGTTCCTACGAGCAGTACTTC
-	TRBV10-3	TRBJ1-1	-	CAISEFPGPMNTEAFF	TGTGCCATCAGTGAGTTTCCGGGTCCTATGAACACTGAAGCTTTCTTT
-	TRBV13	TRBJ2-7	-	CASSPDRYEQYF	TGTGCCAGCAGCCCCGATCGGTACGAGCAGTACTTC
-	TRBV7-6	TRBJ1-1	TRBD1	CASSLRGLGTEAFF	TGTGCCAGCAGCTTAAGGGGGCTCGGAACTGAAGCTTTCTTT
-	TRBV5-6	TRBJ1-1	-	CASSFDRRNTEAFF	TGTGCCAGCAGCTTTGACAGGAGGAACACTGAAGCTTTCTTT
once	TRBV5-1	TRBJ2-7	TRBD2	CASSFPGTSGGSYEQYF	TGCGCCAGCAGCTTCCCCGGGACTAGCGGGGGGAGCTACGAGCAGTACTTC
once	TRBV2	TRBJ2-1	-	CASSVRGPQQFF	TGTGCCAGCAGTGTGCGGGGACCGCAGCAGTTCTTC
-	TRBV6-5	TRBJ2-3	TRBD2	CASSGGGDADTQYF	TGTGCCAGCAGTGGGGGGGGAGACGCAGATACGCAGTATTTT
-	TRBV27	TRBJ2-5	TRBD2	CASSSLPGLARKTQYF	TGTGCCAGCAGTTCCCTACCGGGACTAGCTCGAAAGACCCAGTACTTC
once	TRBV5-1	TRBJ2-6	-	CASSLAGAGANVLTF	TGCGCCAGCAGCTTGGCTGGTGCGGGGGCCAACGTCCTGACTTTC